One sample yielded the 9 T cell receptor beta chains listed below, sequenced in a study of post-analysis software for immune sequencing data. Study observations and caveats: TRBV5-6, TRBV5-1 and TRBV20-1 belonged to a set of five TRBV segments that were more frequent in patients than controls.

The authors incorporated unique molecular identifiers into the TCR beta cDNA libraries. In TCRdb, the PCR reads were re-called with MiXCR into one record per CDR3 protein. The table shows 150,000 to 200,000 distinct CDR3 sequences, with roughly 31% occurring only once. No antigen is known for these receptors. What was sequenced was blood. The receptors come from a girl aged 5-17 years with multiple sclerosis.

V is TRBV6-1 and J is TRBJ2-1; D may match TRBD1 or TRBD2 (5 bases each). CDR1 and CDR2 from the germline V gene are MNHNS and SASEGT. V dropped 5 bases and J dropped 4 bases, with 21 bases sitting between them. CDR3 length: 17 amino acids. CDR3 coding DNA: TGTGCCAGCAGTCCGTTGGGACCCCAGTCGGGTTACAATGAGCAGTTCTTC. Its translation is CASSPLGPQSGYNEQFF.

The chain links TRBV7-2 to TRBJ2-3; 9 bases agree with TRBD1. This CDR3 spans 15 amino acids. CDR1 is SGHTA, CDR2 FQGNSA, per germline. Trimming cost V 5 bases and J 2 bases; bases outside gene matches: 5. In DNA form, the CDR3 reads TGTGCCAGCAGCCTCGACAGGGGGTACACAGATACGCAGTATTTT. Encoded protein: CASSLDRGYTDTQYF.

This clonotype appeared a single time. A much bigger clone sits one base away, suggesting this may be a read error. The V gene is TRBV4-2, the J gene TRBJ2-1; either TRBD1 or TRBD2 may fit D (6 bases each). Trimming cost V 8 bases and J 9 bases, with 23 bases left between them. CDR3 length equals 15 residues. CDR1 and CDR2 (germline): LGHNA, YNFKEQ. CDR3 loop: CASLDRGGPVAEQFF. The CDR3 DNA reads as TGTGCCAGCTTGGACAGAGGAGGGCCTGTTGCTGAGCAGTTCTTC.

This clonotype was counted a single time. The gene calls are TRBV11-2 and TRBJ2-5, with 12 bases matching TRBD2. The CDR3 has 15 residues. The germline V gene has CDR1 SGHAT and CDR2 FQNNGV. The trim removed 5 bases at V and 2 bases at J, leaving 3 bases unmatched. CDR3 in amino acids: CASSATSGGQETQYF. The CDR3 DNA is TGTGCCAGCAGCGCCACTAGCGGGGGGCAAGAGACCCAGTACTTC.

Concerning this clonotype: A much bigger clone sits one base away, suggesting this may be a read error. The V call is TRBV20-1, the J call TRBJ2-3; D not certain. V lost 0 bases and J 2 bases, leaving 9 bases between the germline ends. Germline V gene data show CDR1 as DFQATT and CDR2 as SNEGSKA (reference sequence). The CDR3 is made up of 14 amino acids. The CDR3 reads CSARESSTTDTQYF. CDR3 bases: TGCAGTGCTAGAGAGTCGAGTACCACAGATACGCAGTATTTT.

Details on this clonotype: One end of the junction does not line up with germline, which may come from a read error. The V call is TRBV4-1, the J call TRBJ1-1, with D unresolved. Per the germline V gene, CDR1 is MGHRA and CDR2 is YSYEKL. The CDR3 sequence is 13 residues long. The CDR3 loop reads CASSPRSPTEAFF. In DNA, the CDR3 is TGCGCCAGCAGCCCCAGGAGTCCCACTGAGGCTTTCTTT.

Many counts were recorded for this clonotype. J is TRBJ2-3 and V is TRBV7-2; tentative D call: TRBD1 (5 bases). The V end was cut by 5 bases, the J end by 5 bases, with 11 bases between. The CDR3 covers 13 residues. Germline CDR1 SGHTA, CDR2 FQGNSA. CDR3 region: CASSPQTGDTQYF. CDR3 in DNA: TGTGCCAGCAGCCCCCAAACAGGAGATACGCAGTATTTT.

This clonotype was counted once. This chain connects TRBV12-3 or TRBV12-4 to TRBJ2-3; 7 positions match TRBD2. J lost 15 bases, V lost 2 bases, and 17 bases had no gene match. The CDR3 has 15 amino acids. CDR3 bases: TGTGCCAGCAGTTTAACCGGGACTATACCAGATACGGAATATTTT. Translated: CASSLTGTIPDTEYF.

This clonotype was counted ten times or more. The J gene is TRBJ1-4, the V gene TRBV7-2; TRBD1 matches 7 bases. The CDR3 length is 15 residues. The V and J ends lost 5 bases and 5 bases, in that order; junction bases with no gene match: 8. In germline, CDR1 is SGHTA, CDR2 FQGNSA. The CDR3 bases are TGTGCCAGCAGCCGGGTAGGGGGCCCCAATGAAAAACTGTTTTTT. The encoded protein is CASSRVGGPNEKLFF.